This T cell receptor (beta chain) emerged from a study of blood T cell repertoires in COVID-19. Study in general: Sites in the United States, Italy and Spain provided acute and convalescent COVID-19 samples. From T cells, B-cell-depleted T cells, or PBMCs came the material, which was cDNA or gDNA.

In the study's own analysis: Amplification of reference gene primers provided the estimated nucleated cell counts. TCRdb's copy holds only in-frame clones and misses some; the assay was immunoSEQ multiplex PCR. V and J calls and clone size are as listed in that table; D and trimming were resolved from the DNA. The sample lists some 11,000 clones; approximately 70% were seen once. V was clipped by 7 bases and J by 5 bases; unmatched bases: 6. CDR1 and CDR2 (germline): SNHLY, FYNNEI. The CDR3 has 14 amino acids. The sequencing sample was made of peripheral blood. V gene TRBV2 combines with J gene TRBJ2-5, with TRBD2 identical over 11 bases. The TCR was taken from a human donor in a cohort sampled during active COVID-19. CDR3: CASMLLAGVETQYF. Written as DNA, the CDR3 is TGTGCCAGCATGCTACTAGCGGGAGTGGAGACCCAGTACTTC. Supplemented by reference TRBV2 and TRBJ2-5, the full variable domain reads EPEVTQTPSHQVTQMGQEVILRCVPISNHLYFYWYRQILGQKVEFLVSFYNNEISEKSEIFDDQFSVERPDGSNFTLKIRSTKLEDSAMYFCASMLLAGVETQYFGPGTRLLVL.